The source of this T cell receptor (beta chain) is a study of spatial heterogeneity in lung cancer. Study-level background: Detection of beta-chain sequences consistently exceeded that of alpha-chain sequences.

By share, this clonotype ranks as medium-sized. As yet, its antigen is unknown. TCRdb analysed the 5' RACE reads with MiXCR anew, one entry per CDR3 protein. The table lists about 6,300 distinct CDR3 sequences, approximately 1.3% of them singletons. Trimming at V came to 2 bases and at J to 4 bases, leaving 6 bases not matched to a gene. This CDR3 is built from 16 residues. Germline CDR1 reads MNHNS; CDR2 reads SASEGT. Time point in this sample: sample taken at primary tumor resection. The donors comprised roughly 71 untreated early-stage non-small cell lung cancer patients. The sequenced material consisted of unsorted whole RNA from tumor, nontumor lung or frozen PBMC. The study, taken as a whole, reports: Tumor mutation counts were tracked by expanded intratumoral alpha and beta TCR counts. Expanded TCRs classified as ubiquitous or regional were counted, and these counts tracked ubiquitous and regional nonsynonymous mutations, respectively.

The sample consisted of lung tumor tissue, taken at surgery. This TCR came from a male donor with early-stage non-small cell lung cancer. The chain uses TRBV6-1 and TRBJ2-1, with TRBD2 identical over 9 bases. The CDR3 nucleotides read TGTGCCAGCAGTGAATCGGTGACTAGCGGTTACAATGAGCAGTTCTTC. Protein sequence: CASSESVTSGYNEQFF.